Following are 28 T cell receptor beta chains from one sample sequenced in a study of OX40 agonist ivuxolimab in advanced cancers. Assay used: immunoSEQ multiplex PCR; TCRdb lists only in-frame clones, some missing. The sample includes about 22,000 clones, over 60% of them seen just once. The material was CD4+ or CD8+ T cells sorted from blood, obtained in a trial of the OX40 agonist ivuxolimab. These receptors were taken from an adult with an advanced solid tumor such as melanoma, head and neck, liver or kidney cancer.

This clone was seen once. CDR3 amino acids: CASSPGTVANYGYTF. In nucleotides, the CDR3 is TGTGCCAGCTCACCAGGGACGGTAGCTAACTATGGCTACACCTTC. The chain uses TRBV18 and TRBJ1-2, with a tentative D call TRBD1 (5 bases). Germline loops: CDR1 KGHSH, CDR2 LQKENI. The CDR3 totals 15 residues. V lost 2 bases, J lost 0 bases, and 10 bases lay in between.

The genes are TRBV19 and TRBJ2-7, with TRBD1 identical over 9 bases. CDR1 and CDR2 from the germline V gene are LNHDA and SQIVND (reference sequence). With 6 bases clipped from V and 1 base from J, the junction kept 7 bases outside the gene matches. This CDR3 region has 15 residues. The CDR3 bases are TGTGCCAGTAGCACCGGGACAGGGACGTCCTACGAGCAGTACTTC. Its translation: CASSTGTGTSYEQYF.

The chain employs TRBV14 and TRBJ1-6, with D unresolved. The CDR3 length is 13 residues. Deletions cut 7 bases from V and 3 bases from J, with 7 bases between. Germline CDR1 and CDR2: SGHDN and FVKESK. CDR3 amino acids: CASTGSYNSPLHF. The CDR3, as DNA: TGTGCCAGCACGGGCAGCTATAATTCACCCCTCCACTTT.

V usage is TRBV5-4 and J usage is TRBJ2-2; D might be TRBD2 (6 bases). V lost 1 base, J lost 0 bases, and 13 bases lay in between. The CDR3 sequence is 17 residues long. The germline V gene has CDR1 SGHNT and CDR2 YYREEE (reference sequence). CDR3 sequence (DNA): TGTGCCAGCAGCTTGTTGGGGCGGGGCGCGAACACCGGGGAGCTGTTTTTT. Translating gives CASSLLGRGANTGELFF.

This clone was seen a few times. CDR3 in amino acids: CASSQGGVGGYYNEQFF. In nucleotides, the CDR3 is TGCGCCAGCAGCCAGGGTGGCGTGGGGGGGTACTACAATGAGCAGTTCTTC. J is TRBJ2-1 and V is TRBV4-3, with 7 nucleotides matching TRBD2. After removal of 3 bases from V and 3 bases from J, the junction contained 11 bases not matched to a gene. The CDR3 is made up of 17 amino acids. Germline V lookup: CDR1 LGHNA, CDR2 YSLEER.

The chain carries TRBV11-2 and TRBJ2-7, with 11 bases fitting TRBD1. Germline lookup yields CDR1 SGHAT and CDR2 FQNNGV. J lost 2 bases, V lost 3 bases, and 0 bases had no gene match. The CDR3 has 14 amino acids. CDR3 sequence: CASSLGQGAYEQYF. Written as DNA, the CDR3 is TGTGCCAGCAGCTTGGGACAGGGGGCCTACGAGCAGTACTTC.

The chain joins TRBV6-4 to TRBJ2-2; maybe TRBD1 (5 bases). With 0 bases removed from V and 0 bases from J, the gap between germline ends came to 5 bases. Germline CDR1 and CDR2: MRHNA and SNTAGT. This CDR3 is 15 amino acids long. CDR3 in DNA: TGTGCCAGCAGTGACTCGACAGCGAACACCGGGGAGCTGTTTTTT. Translation gives CASSDSTANTGELFF.

The sample holds one count of this clone. This chain links TRBV11-2 with TRBJ2-5; no firm D call. Germline CDR1 reads SGHAT; CDR2 reads FQNNGV. The CDR3 runs to 16 residues. V was cut by 2 bases and J by 4 bases, with 17 bases left in between. Here the CDR3 reads CASSLFGGPRIETQYF. CDR3 nucleotides: TGTGCCAGCAGCTTATTCGGTGGACCGCGGATAGAGACCCAGTACTTC.

The CDR3 DNA reads as TGCGCCAGCAGCCAATACGGGACAGCCGGTTACGAGCAGTACTTC. Amino acid sequence: CASSQYGTAGYEQYF. The rearrangement uses TRBV4-1 and TRBJ2-7, with TRBD1 matching 7 bases. This CDR3 has 15 amino acids. Per germline, CDR1 MGHRA and CDR2 YSYEKL. The J segment lost 4 bases and the V segment lost 2 bases, leaving 8 bases of the junction unmatched.

The V gene is TRBV15, the J gene TRBJ2-3, with D uncertain. CDR1 and CDR2 from the germline V gene are LNHNV and YYDKDF (reference sequence). V was clipped by 4 bases and J by 3 bases, with 8 bases between them. The CDR3 has 13 residues. The CDR3 protein is CATSKLPTDTQYF. The CDR3 region has the DNA TGTGCCACCAGCAAGCTTCCTACAGATACGCAGTATTTT.

In its sample, this clone was seen a few times. This chain uses TRBV5-6 with TRBJ2-7; 7 bases agree with TRBD1. Per germline, CDR1 SGHDT and CDR2 YYEEEE. V dropped 3 bases and J dropped 3; count of bases not matched to a gene: 6. The CDR3 is 14 amino acids. The CDR3 sequence: CASSSTGELYEQYF. The DNA of the CDR3 is TGTGCCAGCAGCTCCACAGGGGAGCTCTACGAGCAGTACTTC.

This chain uses TRBV19 with TRBJ2-1; 12 bases agree with TRBD2. This CDR3 spans 15 amino acids. Germline CDR1 reads LNHDA; CDR2 reads SQIVND (reference sequence). J was trimmed by 2 bases and V by 6 bases; bases with no gene match: 2. CDR3 DNA: TGTGCCAGTAGGACTAGCGGGGGAGCCTACAATGAGCAGTTCTTC. Translation: CASRTSGGAYNEQFF.

The gene calls are TRBV9 and TRBJ1-5, with 7 nucleotides matching TRBD1. This CDR3 spans 16 amino acids. Germline loops: CDR1 SGDLS, CDR2 YYNGEE. The V and J ends lost 0 bases and 12 bases, in that order; junction bases with no gene match: 15. The CDR3 region is CASSVGFGREGADQHF. The CDR3, as DNA: TGTGCCAGCAGCGTAGGCTTTGGCAGGGAGGGGGCAGACCAGCATTTT.

By share, this clone ranks as medium-sized. This chain links TRBV4-3 with TRBJ1-4, with D perhaps TRBD1 (6 bases). In germline, CDR1 is LGHNA, CDR2 YSLEER. The CDR3 totals 18 residues. The ends were cut back, 0 bases at V and 12 bases at J, with 26 bases in the middle. CDR3 DNA: TGCGCCAGCAGCCAAGATCTTCAGGGGACTCTGGGTTCGAGGGAACTGTTTTTT. It specifies CASSQDLQGTLGSRELFF.

The V and J genes are TRBV7-8 and TRBJ1-2; D may be TRBD1 (6 bases). In germline, CDR1 is SGHVS, CDR2 FQNEAQ. The CDR3 runs to 16 residues. The V end lost 5 bases, the J end lost 6 bases, and 22 bases lay between the germline ends. CDR3 sequence: CASSMLGPGGTNGYTF. CDR3 coding DNA: TGTGCCAGCAGCATGCTCGGCCCCGGAGGGACAAATGGCTACACCTTC.

This clone was detected a few times. J is TRBJ1-5 and V is TRBV27, with D hard to call. The CDR3 is made up of 14 amino acids. The ends were cut back, 11 bases at V and 0 bases at J, with 14 bases in the middle. Germline CDR1 and CDR2: MNHEY and SMNVEV (reference sequence). The CDR3 reads CASRGLNSNQPQHF. CDR3 nucleotide sequence: TGTGCCTCCAGAGGACTGAATAGCAATCAGCCCCAGCATTTT.

This chain links TRBV7-9 with TRBJ2-2, with D maybe TRBD1 (6 bases). The CDR3 loop spans 15 amino acids. V was trimmed by 2 bases and J by 4 bases, leaving 11 bases between them. From germline, CDR1 is SEHNR and CDR2 FQNEAQ (reference sequence). CDR3 coding DNA: TGTGCCAGCAGCTTATTCGGACAGCTCACCGGGGAGCTGTTTTTT. It specifies CASSLFGQLTGELFF.

This clone appeared a single time. The chain recombines TRBV6-4 with TRBJ2-1; 7 bases map to TRBD2. Germline assignment: CDR1 MRHNA and CDR2 SNTAGT. This CDR3 comprises 16 residues. J gave up 6 bases and V 2 bases, and 10 bases lay outside the gene matches. The CDR3 protein is CASSDGGGRSFNEQFF. The CDR3 bases are TGTGCCAGCAGTGACGGGGGGGGACGGAGCTTCAATGAGCAGTTCTTC.

The gene calls are TRBV15 and TRBJ2-1; TRBD2 agrees at 13 bases. This CDR3 is 17 amino acids long. J lost 0 bases, V lost 5 bases, and 4 bases had no gene match. CDR1 is LNHNV and CDR2 is YYDKDF in the germline V gene (reference sequence). The CDR3 protein is CATSLGLAGSSYNEQFF. The CDR3 bases are TGTGCCACCAGCTTGGGACTAGCGGGAAGCTCCTACAATGAGCAGTTCTTC.

The CDR3 loop is CASSEASGADTQYF. The CDR3 bases are TGTGCCAGCAGTGAGGCTAGCGGGGCAGATACGCAGTATTTT. V is TRBV2 and J is TRBJ2-3; 9 positions match TRBD2. The V and J ends lost 3 bases and 4 bases, in that order; junction bases with no gene match: 2. This CDR3 has 14 residues. Germline CDR1 reads SNHLY; CDR2 reads FYNNEI.

This rearrangement joins TRBV6-6 to TRBJ1-5, with a weak D call TRBD1 (5 bases). CDR1 is MNHNY and CDR2 is SVGAGI in the germline V gene (reference sequence). The CDR3 is 14 amino acids. The V end lost 2 bases, the J end lost 6 bases, and 11 bases lay between the germline ends. In DNA, the CDR3 is TGTGCCAGCAGTTACGCAGGGAGGGGTCAGCCCCAGCATTTT. It translates to CASSYAGRGQPQHF.

This clone came up once. The chain recombines TRBV10-3 with TRBJ1-2; D call uncertain. Germline V gene lookup returns CDR1 ENHRY and CDR2 SYGVKD. Deletions cut 2 bases from V and 4 bases from J, with 11 bases between. This CDR3 has 14 residues. The CDR3, as DNA: TGTGCCATCAGTGAGCCATGGACGGCCTATGGCTACACCTTC. Amino acid sequence: CAISEPWTAYGYTF.

As to this clone: This same CDR3 is encoded by further DNA sequences in the sample. This chain joins TRBV19 and TRBJ2-2, with D possibly being TRBD2 (6 bases). CDR3 length: 14 amino acids. V was shortened by 10 bases and J by 5 bases, with 17 bases between the two germline ends. Germline V gene data show CDR1 as LNHDA and CDR2 as SQIVND (reference sequence). The chain's CDR3 is CATARRAGTGELFF. CDR3 DNA: TGTGCCACCGCTCGGAGGGCGGGAACCGGGGAGCTGTTTTTT.

By its share, this clone is medium-sized. The chain couples TRBV19 to TRBJ2-1, with D perhaps TRBD1 (5 bases). CDR1 and CDR2 from the germline V gene are LNHDA and SQIVND (reference sequence). Trimming shortened V by 10 bases and J by 6 bases, and 19 bases separated the two germline ends. There are 14 residues in the CDR3. CDR3 loop: CATKAGYLVNEQFF. The CDR3 nucleotides read TGTGCCACCAAGGCAGGGTATTTGGTCAATGAGCAGTTCTTC. Full variable domain (remainder filled in from reference TRBV19 and TRBJ2-1): DGGITQSPKYLFRKEGQNVTLSCEQNLNHDAMYWYRQDPGQGLRLIYYSQIVNDFQKGDIAEGYSVSREKKESFPLTVTSAQKNPTAFYLCATKAGYLVNEQFFGPGTRLTVL.

This clone was picked up a small number of times. The CDR3, as DNA: TGTGCCAGTACCGAAGACACCTTCTACAATGAGCAGTTCTTC. Protein: CASTEDTFYNEQFF. The chain uses TRBV19 and TRBJ2-1; D call uncertain. Trimming cost V 7 bases and J 3 bases, with 13 bases left between them. CDR3 size: 14 residues. Germline CDR1 LNHDA, CDR2 SQIVND (reference sequence).

The chain links TRBV7-2 to TRBJ2-1, with D perhaps matching TRBD1 or TRBD2 (5 bases each). V lost 1 base and J 7 bases, leaving 8 bases between the germline ends. This CDR3 region has 13 residues. Germline V gene lookup returns CDR1 SGHTA and CDR2 FQGNSA. The CDR3 sequence is CASSLGWGNEQFF. The CDR3 bases are TGTGCCAGCAGCTTAGGGTGGGGGAATGAGCAGTTCTTC.

The J gene is TRBJ2-5, the V gene TRBV7-6; 12 nucleotides align to TRBD2. The germline V gene has CDR1 SGHVS and CDR2 FNYEAQ. V lost 5 bases and J lost 2; bases outside the gene matches: 12. CDR3 size: 18 residues. The CDR3 DNA reads as TGTGCCAGCAGCCGAAACCACCCGACTAGCGGGAGACAAGAGACCCAGTACTTC. This gives the protein CASSRNHPTSGRQETQYF.

The chain employs TRBV6-1 and TRBJ1-1, with D hard to call. Germline V lookup: CDR1 MNHNS, CDR2 SASEGT. Trimming stripped 1 base from V and 1 base from J, with 10 bases between. The CDR3 is 15 amino acids. This chain's CDR3 is CASSEGAGTNTEAFF. In DNA, the CDR3 is TGTGCCAGCAGTGAAGGGGCGGGAACGAACACTGAAGCTTTCTTT.